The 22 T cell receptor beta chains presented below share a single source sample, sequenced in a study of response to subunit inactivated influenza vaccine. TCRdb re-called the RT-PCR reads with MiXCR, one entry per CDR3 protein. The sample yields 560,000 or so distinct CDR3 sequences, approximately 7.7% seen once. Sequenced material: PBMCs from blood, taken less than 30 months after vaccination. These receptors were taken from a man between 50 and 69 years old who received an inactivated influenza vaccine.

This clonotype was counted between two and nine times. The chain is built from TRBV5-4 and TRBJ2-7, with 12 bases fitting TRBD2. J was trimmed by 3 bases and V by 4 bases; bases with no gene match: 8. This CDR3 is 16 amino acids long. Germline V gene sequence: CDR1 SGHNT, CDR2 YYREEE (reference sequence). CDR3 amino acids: CASSQGLAGSIYEQYF. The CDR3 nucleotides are TGTGCCAGCAGCCAGGGACTAGCGGGCAGCATCTACGAGCAGTACTTC.

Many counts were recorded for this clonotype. The CDR3 here is CASRNSGKETQYF. The CDR3 bases are TGTGCCAGCAGAAATAGCGGTAAAGAGACCCAGTACTTC. The rearrangement links TRBV12-3 or TRBV12-4 to TRBJ2-5, with a tentative D call TRBD2 (6 bases). The germline V and J ends were trimmed by 6 bases and 3 bases, with 11 bases remaining between them. The CDR3 sequence is 13 residues long.

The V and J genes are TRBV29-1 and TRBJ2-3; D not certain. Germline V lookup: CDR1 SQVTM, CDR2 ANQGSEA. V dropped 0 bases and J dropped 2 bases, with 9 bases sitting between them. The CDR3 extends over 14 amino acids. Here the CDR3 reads CSVEEVGNTDTQYF. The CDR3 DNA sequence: TGCAGCGTTGAAGAGGTGGGCAACACAGATACGCAGTATTTT.

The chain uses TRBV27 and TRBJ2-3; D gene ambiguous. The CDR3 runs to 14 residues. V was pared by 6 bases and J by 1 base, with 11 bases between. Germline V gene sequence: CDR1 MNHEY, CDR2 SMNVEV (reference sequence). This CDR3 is CASSLETRTDTQYF. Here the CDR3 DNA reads TGTGCCAGCAGCCTCGAAACACGCACAGATACGCAGTATTTT.

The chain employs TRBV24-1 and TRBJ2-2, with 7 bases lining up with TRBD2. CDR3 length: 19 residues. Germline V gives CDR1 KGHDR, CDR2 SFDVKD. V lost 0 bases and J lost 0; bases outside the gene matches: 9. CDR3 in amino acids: CATSDLGASGLANTGELFF. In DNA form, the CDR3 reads TGTGCCACCAGTGATTTGGGGGCTAGCGGCCTCGCGAACACCGGGGAGCTGTTTTTT.

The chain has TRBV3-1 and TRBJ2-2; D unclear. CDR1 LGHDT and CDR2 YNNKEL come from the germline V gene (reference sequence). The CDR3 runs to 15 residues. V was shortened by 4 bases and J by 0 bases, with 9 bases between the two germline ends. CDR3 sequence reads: CASSPTSANTGELFF. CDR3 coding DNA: TGTGCCAGCAGCCCAACAAGTGCGAACACCGGGGAGCTGTTTTTT.

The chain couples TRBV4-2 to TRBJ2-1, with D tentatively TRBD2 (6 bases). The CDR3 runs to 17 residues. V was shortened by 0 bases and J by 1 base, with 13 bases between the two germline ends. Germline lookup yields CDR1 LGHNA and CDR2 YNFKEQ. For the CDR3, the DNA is TGTGCCAGCAGCCAAGACCTGGGCGGGGTTTCCTACAATGAGCAGTTCTTC. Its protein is CASSQDLGGVSYNEQFF.

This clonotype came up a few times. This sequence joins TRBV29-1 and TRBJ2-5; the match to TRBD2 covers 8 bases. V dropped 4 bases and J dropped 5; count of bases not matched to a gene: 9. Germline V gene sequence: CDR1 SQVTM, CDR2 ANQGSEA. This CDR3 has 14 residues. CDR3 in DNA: TGCAGCGTTGCCCGACACGGGGGGGCGGAGACCCAGTACTTC. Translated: CSVARHGGAETQYF.

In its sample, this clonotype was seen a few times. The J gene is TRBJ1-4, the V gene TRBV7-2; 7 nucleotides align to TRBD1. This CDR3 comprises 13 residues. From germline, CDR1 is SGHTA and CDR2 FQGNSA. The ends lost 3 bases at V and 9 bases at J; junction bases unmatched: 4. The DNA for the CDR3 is TGTGCCAGCAGCTTGGGACAGCGCCAAAAACTGTTTTTT. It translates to CASSLGQRQKLFF.

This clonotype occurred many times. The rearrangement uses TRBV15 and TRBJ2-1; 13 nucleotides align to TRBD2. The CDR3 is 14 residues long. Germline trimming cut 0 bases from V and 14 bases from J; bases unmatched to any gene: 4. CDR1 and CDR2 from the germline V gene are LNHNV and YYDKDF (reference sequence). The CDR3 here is CATSREVTSGGEFF. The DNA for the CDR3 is TGTGCCACCAGCAGAGAAGTTACTAGCGGGGGGGAGTTCTTC.

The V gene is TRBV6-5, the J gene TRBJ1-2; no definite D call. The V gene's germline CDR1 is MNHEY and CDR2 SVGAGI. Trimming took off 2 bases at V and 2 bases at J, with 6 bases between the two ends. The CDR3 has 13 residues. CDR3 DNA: TGTGCCAGCAGTTACGCGGGGAACTATGGCTACACCTTC. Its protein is CASSYAGNYGYTF.

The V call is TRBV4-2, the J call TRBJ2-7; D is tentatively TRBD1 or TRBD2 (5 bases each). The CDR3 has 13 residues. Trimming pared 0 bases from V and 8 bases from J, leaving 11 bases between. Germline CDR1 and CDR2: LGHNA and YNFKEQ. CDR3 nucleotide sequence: TGTGCCAGCAGCCAAGAAATGGGGGAGAAGCAGTACTTC. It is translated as CASSQEMGEKQYF.

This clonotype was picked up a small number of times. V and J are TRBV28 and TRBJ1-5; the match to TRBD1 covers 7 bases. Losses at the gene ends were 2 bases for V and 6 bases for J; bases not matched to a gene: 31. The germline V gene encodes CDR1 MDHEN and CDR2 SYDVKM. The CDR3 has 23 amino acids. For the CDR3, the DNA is TGTGCCAGCAGTTTACCAGCCGACAGGGTCCTCACCGTCCCCCCTACCCAAGGTCAGCCCCAGCATTTT. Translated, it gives CASSLPADRVLTVPPTQGQPQHF. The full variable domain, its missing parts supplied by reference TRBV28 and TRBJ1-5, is DVKVTQSSRYLVKRTGEKVFLECVQDMDHENMFWYRQDPGLGLRLIYFSYDVKMKEKGDIPEGYSVSREKKERFSLILESASTNQTSMYLCASSLPADRVLTVPPTQGQPQHFGDGTRLSIL.

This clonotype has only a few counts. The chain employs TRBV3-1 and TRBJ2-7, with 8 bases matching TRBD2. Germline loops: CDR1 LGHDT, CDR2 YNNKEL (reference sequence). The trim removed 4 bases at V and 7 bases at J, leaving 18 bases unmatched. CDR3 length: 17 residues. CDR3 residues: CASSPLWAGGSPREQYF. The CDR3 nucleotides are TGTGCCAGCAGCCCCCTTTGGGCGGGGGGTTCCCCCCGAGAGCAGTACTTC.

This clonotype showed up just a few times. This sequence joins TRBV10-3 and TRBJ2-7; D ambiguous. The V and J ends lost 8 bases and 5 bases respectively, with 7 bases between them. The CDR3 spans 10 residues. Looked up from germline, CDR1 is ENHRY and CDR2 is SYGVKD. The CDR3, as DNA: TGTGCCATCGGCACAAACGAGCAGTACTTC. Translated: CAIGTNEQYF.

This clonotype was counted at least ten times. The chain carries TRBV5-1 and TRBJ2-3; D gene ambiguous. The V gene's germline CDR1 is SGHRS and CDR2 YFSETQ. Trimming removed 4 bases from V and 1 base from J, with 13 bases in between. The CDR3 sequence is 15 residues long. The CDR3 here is CASSPIVTGTDTQYF. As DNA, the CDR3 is TGCGCCAGCAGCCCAATTGTCACCGGCACAGATACGCAGTATTTT.

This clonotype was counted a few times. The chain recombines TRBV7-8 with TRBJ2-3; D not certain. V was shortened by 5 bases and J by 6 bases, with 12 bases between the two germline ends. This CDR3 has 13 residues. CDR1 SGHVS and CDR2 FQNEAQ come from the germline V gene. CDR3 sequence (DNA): TGTGCCAGCAGCCCAAGAGTTGGCGATACGCAGTATTTT. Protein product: CASSPRVGDTQYF.

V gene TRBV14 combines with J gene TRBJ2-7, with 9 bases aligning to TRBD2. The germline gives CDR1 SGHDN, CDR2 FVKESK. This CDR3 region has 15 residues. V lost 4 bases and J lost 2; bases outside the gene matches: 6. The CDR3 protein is CASSLGTSWAYEQYF. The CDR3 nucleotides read TGTGCCAGCAGCCTTGGGACTAGCTGGGCCTACGAGCAGTACTTC.

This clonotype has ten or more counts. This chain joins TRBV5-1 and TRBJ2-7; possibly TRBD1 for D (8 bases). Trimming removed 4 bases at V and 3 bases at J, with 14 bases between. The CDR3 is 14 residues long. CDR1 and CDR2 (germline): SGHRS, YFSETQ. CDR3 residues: CASSQTGEGYEQYF. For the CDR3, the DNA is TGCGCCAGCAGCCAGACAGGGGAGGGCTACGAGCAGTACTTC.

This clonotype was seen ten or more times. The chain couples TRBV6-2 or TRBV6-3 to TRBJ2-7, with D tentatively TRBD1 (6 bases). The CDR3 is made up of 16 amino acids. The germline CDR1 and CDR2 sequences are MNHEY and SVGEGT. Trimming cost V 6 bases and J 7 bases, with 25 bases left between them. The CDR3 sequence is CASRGADRTSYVEQYF. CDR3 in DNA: TGTGCCAGCAGAGGGGCCGACAGGACCTCCTACGTGGAGCAGTACTTC.

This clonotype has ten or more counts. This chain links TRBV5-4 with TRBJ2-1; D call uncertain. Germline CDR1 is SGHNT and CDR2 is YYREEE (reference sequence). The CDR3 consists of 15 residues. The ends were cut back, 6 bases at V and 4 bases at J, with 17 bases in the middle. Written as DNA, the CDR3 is TGTGCCAGCACCCAAGACACAACCCCTTACAATGAGCAGTTCTTC. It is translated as CASTQDTTPYNEQFF.

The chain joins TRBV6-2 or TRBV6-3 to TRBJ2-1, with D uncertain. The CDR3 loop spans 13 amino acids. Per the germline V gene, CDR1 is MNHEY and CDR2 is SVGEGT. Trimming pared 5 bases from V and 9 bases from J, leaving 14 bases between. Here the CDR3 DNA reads TGTGCCAGCAGTCCGACCGATCCGGGTGAGCAGTTCTTC. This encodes CASSPTDPGEQFF.